Listed here are 25 T cell receptor beta chains from one sample, sequenced in a study of beta chain features in type 1 diabetes. Study-wide results and limits: Among all four CD4+ subsets, Type 1 diabetes patients had TCRB CDR3s that were moderately but significantly shorter.

Every isolated RNA sample was fully reverse transcribed, so sequencing captured expressed TCRB transcripts. Profiled with immunoSEQ multiplex PCR; TCRdb holds only in-frame clones, not every one. The data hold around 650,000 clones, with around 12% observed a single time. The antigens these receptors bind are not known. The sample consisted of naive CD4+ T cells from blood. Source of these receptors: a young man with type 1 diabetes.

The chain links TRBV9 to TRBJ2-1, with 10 bases lining up with TRBD2. This CDR3 has 16 residues. V was clipped by 1 base and J by 0 bases; unmatched bases: 1. Germline assignment: CDR1 SGDLS and CDR2 YYNGEE. The CDR3 reads CASSVLAGASYNEQFF. The CDR3 DNA follows: TGTGCCAGCAGCGTACTAGCGGGGGCCTCCTACAATGAGCAGTTCTTC. Full variable domain (missing parts from reference TRBV9 and TRBJ2-1): DSGVTQTPKHLITATGQRVTLRCSPRSGDLSVYWYQQSLDQGLQFLIQYYNGEERAKGNILERFSAQQFPDLHSELNLSSLELGDSALYFCASSVLAGASYNEQFFGPGTRLTVL.

This clone was detected a few times. The chain combines TRBV7-9 with TRBJ1-1, with D unresolved. This CDR3 contains 15 residues. CDR1 and CDR2 (germline): SEHNR, FQNEAQ (reference sequence). Trimming removed 5 bases from V and 5 bases from J, with 18 bases in between. CDR3 residues: CASSPPDAHGTEAFF. In nucleotides, the CDR3 is TGTGCCAGCAGCCCCCCGGACGCCCACGGGACTGAAGCTTTCTTT.

The chain joins TRBV5-1 to TRBJ2-5; D gene unclear. The CDR3 is 15 residues long. Trimming removed 1 base from V and 2 bases from J, with 12 bases in between. The germline V gene encodes CDR1 SGHRS and CDR2 YFSETQ. CDR3 amino acids: CASSLYRPVQETQYF. The CDR3 DNA is TGCGCCAGCAGCTTGTATAGACCGGTACAAGAGACCCAGTACTTC. Together with reference TRBV5-1 and TRBJ2-5, the CDR3 gives the full variable domain: KAGVTQTPRYLIKTRGQQVTLSCSPISGHRSVSWYQQTPGQGLQFLFEYFSETQRNKGNFPGRFSGRQFSNSRSEMNVSTLELGDSALYLCASSLYRPVQETQYFGPGTRLLVL.

The chain employs TRBV5-1 and TRBJ1-5; D is ambiguous. From germline, CDR1 is SGHRS and CDR2 YFSETQ. The CDR3 runs to 13 residues. V was clipped by 2 bases and J by 5 bases, with 8 bases between them. Here the CDR3 DNA reads TGCGCCAGCAGCTTAAACAGTCATCAGCCCCAGCATTTT. Protein: CASSLNSHQPQHF.

Only a few counts were recorded for this clone. The chain uses TRBV19 and TRBJ2-3, with a possible D match to TRBD2 (5 bases). From germline, CDR1 is LNHDA and CDR2 SQIVND (reference sequence). The CDR3 length is 15 residues. Trimming shortened V by 7 bases and J by 3 bases, and 17 bases separated the two germline ends. Written as DNA, the CDR3 is TGTGCCAGTACTGCCCCGGGGATGGGTACAGATACGCAGTATTTT. Residues: CASTAPGMGTDTQYF.

This clone occurred a few times. This chain links TRBV25-1 with TRBJ1-1; D is ambiguous. This CDR3 region has 11 residues. Between the trimmed V and J ends, which lost 8 bases and 1 base, there was a span of 5 bases. Germline lookup yields CDR1 MGHDK and CDR2 SYGVNS. CDR3 coding DNA: TGTGCCAGCGGAAAGAACACTGAAGCTTTCTTT. Amino acid sequence: CASGKNTEAFF. Filled out from reference TRBV25-1 and TRBJ1-1, the complete variable domain reads EADIYQTPRYLVIGTGKKITLECSQTMGHDKMYWYQQDPGMELHLIHYSYGVNSTEKGDLSSESTVSRIRTEHFPLTLESARPSHTSQYLCASGKNTEAFFGQGTRLTVV.

The chain carries TRBV5-4 and TRBJ2-7, with D perhaps being TRBD1 or TRBD2 (5 bases each). The CDR3 is 15 residues long. Trimming shortened V by 2 bases and J by 5 bases, and 17 bases separated the two germline ends. The germline CDR1 and CDR2 sequences are SGHNT and YYREEE (reference sequence). The CDR3: CASSLIPGPRDEQYF. The CDR3 DNA reads TGTGCCAGCAGCTTAATACCGGGGCCGCGGGACGAGCAGTACTTC.

This clone was observed a handful of times. The chain is built from TRBV2 and TRBJ2-1, with a tentative D call TRBD1 (6 bases). Trimming pared 6 bases from V and 7 bases from J, leaving 10 bases between. There are 12 residues in the CDR3. The germline gives CDR1 SNHLY, CDR2 FYNNEI. The CDR3 sequence: CASSVQGNEQFF. CDR3 sequence (DNA): TGTGCCAGCAGCGTACAGGGTAATGAGCAGTTCTTC. The entire variable domain, with the rest obtained from reference TRBV2 and TRBJ2-1, is as follows: EPEVTQTPSHQVTQMGQEVILRCVPISNHLYFYWYRQILGQKVEFLVSFYNNEISEKSEIFDDQFSVERPDGSNFTLKIRSTKLEDSAMYFCASSVQGNEQFFGPGTRLTVL.

This clone was picked up a small number of times. The J gene is TRBJ2-5, the V gene TRBV5-1, with 9 bases that match TRBD1. CDR1 and CDR2 from the germline V gene are SGHRS and YFSETQ. The CDR3 contains 16 residues. The ends lost 2 bases at V and 2 bases at J; junction bases unmatched: 7. In DNA form, the CDR3 reads TGCGCCAGCAGCTTCACAGGGGGCGCGGTTCAAGAGACCCAGTACTTC. This translates into CASSFTGGAVQETQYF.

This chain joins TRBV28 and TRBJ2-1; D remains unclear. Germline V CDR1 and CDR2: MDHEN, SYDVKM. The CDR3 sequence is 11 residues long. Trimming cost V 8 bases and J 4 bases, with 6 bases left between them. CDR3 amino acids: CASFSYNEQFF. The CDR3, as DNA: TGTGCCAGCTTTAGTTACAATGAGCAGTTCTTC. The full variable domain, its missing parts supplied by reference TRBV28 and TRBJ2-1, is DVKVTQSSRYLVKRTGEKVFLECVQDMDHENMFWYRQDPGLGLRLIYFSYDVKMKEKGDIPEGYSVSREKKERFSLILESASTNQTSMYLCASFSYNEQFFGPGTRLTVL.

The gene calls are TRBV10-3 and TRBJ1-2; D is possibly TRBD1 (5 bases). Germline assignment: CDR1 ENHRY and CDR2 SYGVKD. The CDR3 runs to 13 residues. V was cut by 8 bases and J by 6 bases, with 16 bases left in between. The CDR3 bases are TGTGCCATCGGGGGGGAAATGGAGAATGGCTACACCTTC. It translates to CAIGGEMENGYTF.

V usage is TRBV9 and J usage is TRBJ2-6; a weak D match, TRBD1 (5 bases). This CDR3 is 20 amino acids long. Trimming took off 0 bases at V and 0 bases at J, with 19 bases between the two ends. CDR1 SGDLS and CDR2 YYNGEE come from the germline V gene. The CDR3 DNA follows: TGTGCCAGCAGCGTAGCTCCGGACCTTAGGGGTTACTCTGGGGCCAACGTCCTGACTTTC. Translating gives CASSVAPDLRGYSGANVLTF.

There are a few counts of this clone. The rearrangement joins TRBV7-8 to TRBJ1-1, with D uncertain. Germline loops: CDR1 SGHVS, CDR2 FQNEAQ. The CDR3 loop spans 14 amino acids. V gave up 4 bases and J gave up 3 bases, with 12 bases separating them. CDR3 nucleotides: TGTGCCAGCAGCTGGATCTGGGGAGACACTGAAGCTTTCTTT. Translating gives CASSWIWGDTEAFF.

In the case of this clone: Other DNA sequences of this sample code for an identical CDR3. The chain has TRBV19 and TRBJ1-5, with no clear D. V lost 3 bases, J lost 4 bases, and 7 bases lay in between. Per the germline V gene, CDR1 is LNHDA and CDR2 is SQIVND (reference sequence). The CDR3 length is 13 residues. The CDR3 loop is CASSISGNQPQHF. The CDR3 coding sequence is TGTGCCAGTAGTATCTCGGGGAATCAGCCCCAGCATTTT.

This clone has only a few counts. The chain joins TRBV7-8 to TRBJ1-3; no clear D. Germline V gives CDR1 SGHVS, CDR2 FQNEAQ. Trimming stripped 4 bases from V and 10 bases from J, with 11 bases between. This CDR3 contains 12 residues. CDR3 residues: CASSSNGRTIYF. CDR3 DNA sequence: TGTGCCAGCAGCTCCAACGGGCGGACCATATATTTT. The full variable domain, completed using reference TRBV7-8 and TRBJ1-3, is GAGVSQSPRYKVAKRGQDVALRCDPISGHVSLFWYQQALGQGPEFLTYFQNEAQLDKSGLPSDRFFAERPEGSVSTLKIQRTQQEDSAVYLCASSSNGRTIYFGEGSWLTVV.

The rearrangement links TRBV7-2 to TRBJ2-1, with D possibly being TRBD2 (5 bases). This CDR3 is built from 14 residues. V lost 1 base to trimming and J lost 7 bases, with 11 bases between them. Germline lookup yields CDR1 SGHTA and CDR2 FQGNSA. The CDR3 protein is CASSLGRDYNEQFF. In nucleotides, the CDR3 is TGTGCCAGCAGCTTAGGGCGAGACTATAATGAGCAGTTCTTC.

This rearrangement joins TRBV9 to TRBJ1-1; D not certain. V lost 0 bases, J lost 1 base, and 7 bases lay in between. CDR1 is SGDLS, CDR2 YYNGEE, per germline. This CDR3 has 14 residues. CDR3 sequence (DNA): TGTGCCAGCAGCGTAGTTGAGCGGAACACTGAAGCTTTCTTT. Its translation is CASSVVERNTEAFF.

This clone was seen a few times. The chain has TRBV30 and TRBJ1-4; D unclear. Germline assignment: CDR1 GTSNPN and CDR2 SVGIG (reference sequence). This CDR3 has 15 residues. Trimming took off 0 bases at V and 6 bases at J, with 14 bases between the two ends. DNA of the CDR3: TGTGCCTGGAGTGTACGGCGACTGAGAGATGAAAAACTGTTTTTT. It specifies CAWSVRRLRDEKLFF.

This clone has just a few counts. V gene TRBV28 combines with J gene TRBJ2-3; no clear D gene. The CDR3 has 14 residues. Per the germline V gene, CDR1 is MDHEN and CDR2 is SYDVKM. Trimming pared 2 bases from V and 7 bases from J, leaving 13 bases between. The CDR3 loop is CASSLRSQENTQYF. The CDR3 coding sequence is TGTGCCAGCAGTTTAAGGTCCCAAGAGAATACGCAGTATTTT.

This clone appeared a few times. The rearrangement joins TRBV2 to TRBJ2-5, with TRBD1 as a possible D gene (6 bases). The CDR3 spans 15 residues. Per the germline V gene, CDR1 is SNHLY and CDR2 is FYNNEI. V was pared by 5 bases and J by 4 bases, with 17 bases between. The CDR3 DNA is TGTGCCAGCAGTCCCAGGGGCCCCCTTGTAGAGACCCAGTACTTC. Encoded protein: CASSPRGPLVETQYF.

This clone turned up a few times. The chain carries TRBV7-2 and TRBJ2-3; 7 bases are shared with TRBD1. CDR3 length: 18 amino acids. With V trimmed by 6 bases and J by 2 bases, 17 bases remained unmatched. Germline V CDR1 and CDR2: SGHTA, FQGNSA. CDR3 sequence: CASSQPRQGVSLTDTQYF. For the CDR3, the DNA is TGTGCCAGCAGTCAACCCAGGCAGGGGGTGTCCCTCACAGATACGCAGTATTTT.

This clone has just a few counts. The V call is TRBV10-3, the J call TRBJ1-2; no clear D. Trimming removed 1 base from V and 6 bases from J, with 9 bases in between. Germline assignment: CDR1 ENHRY and CDR2 SYGVKD. This CDR3 spans 13 amino acids. The CDR3 region is CAISEFPFDGYTF. The DNA of the CDR3 is TGTGCCATCAGTGAGTTTCCCTTCGATGGCTACACCTTC.

In this sample, this clone turned up a few times. This sequence joins TRBV7-3 and TRBJ2-1; D call uncertain. The CDR3 is 12 residues long. Trimming removed 5 bases from V and 7 bases from J, with 9 bases in between. Germline V gene data show CDR1 as SGHTA and CDR2 as FQGTGA. CDR3 residues: CASSQETNEQFF. DNA for the CDR3: TGTGCCAGCAGCCAGGAGACGAATGAGCAGTTCTTC. Together with reference TRBV7-3 and TRBJ2-1, the CDR3 gives the full variable domain: GAGVSQTPSNKVTEKGKYVELRCDPISGHTALYWYRQSLGQGPEFLIYFQGTGAADDSGLPNDRFFAVRPEGSVSTLKIQRTERGDSAVYLCASSQETNEQFFGPGTRLTVL.

A note on this clone: This specimen includes other DNA sequences encoding the same CDR3. This rearrangement joins TRBV29-1 to TRBJ2-3; D remains ambiguous. Between the trimmed V and J ends, which lost 4 bases and 5 bases, there was a span of 7 bases. Germline V gene data show CDR1 as SQVTM and CDR2 as ANQGSEA. The CDR3 sequence is 11 residues long. The CDR3 sequence: CSVALGDTQYF. The CDR3 bases are TGCAGCGTTGCATTAGGAGATACGCAGTATTTT.

The chain couples TRBV6-5 to TRBJ1-1, with a possible D match to TRBD1 (5 bases). CDR1 and CDR2 (germline): MNHEY, SVGAGI. This CDR3 region has 14 residues. For the CDR3, the DNA is TGTGTCATACGCAGGGTTCTCATGAACACTGAAGCTTTCTTT. Encoded protein: CVIRRVLMNTEAFF.